The clone carrying this T cell receptor (beta chain) was counted between two and nine times. Antigen unknown. An equimolar mix of two oligonucleotides served as the beta constant-region primer for TRBC1 and TRBC2. Four rounds of PCR amplified the ligated cDNA using nested alpha and beta constant-region primers plus SP2. An oligonucleotide with the SP2 primer and a 12-nucleotide UMI was ligated to the cDNA 3' end. TCRdb re-called the UMI-ligation and nested PCR reads with MiXCR, one entry per CDR3 protein. The table records 150,000 or so distinct CDR3 sequences, approximately 24% of them present only once. This entry belongs to a study of naive and memory T cell subsets. Germline V gives CDR1 MDHEN, CDR2 SYDVKM. Trimming cost V 4 bases and J 7 bases; bases outside gene matches: 5. This CDR3 region has 14 residues. General study results and limits: In naive cells, over 90% of TCR sequences were seen only once. Naive repertoires, especially CD8, held a few larger clonotypes, possibly memory cells re-expressing CD45RA.

Alpha and beta libraries were amplified separately from the second PCR onward. J is TRBJ1-2 and V is TRBV28, with 11 bases that match TRBD1. Sequencing used naive CD4+ T cells from blood. The clonotype was recovered from a human donor in good health. The DNA for the CDR3 is TGTGCCAGCAGTTCCTCCGGGACAGGGGGTGGCTACACCTTC. The encoded protein is CASSSSGTGGGYTF.